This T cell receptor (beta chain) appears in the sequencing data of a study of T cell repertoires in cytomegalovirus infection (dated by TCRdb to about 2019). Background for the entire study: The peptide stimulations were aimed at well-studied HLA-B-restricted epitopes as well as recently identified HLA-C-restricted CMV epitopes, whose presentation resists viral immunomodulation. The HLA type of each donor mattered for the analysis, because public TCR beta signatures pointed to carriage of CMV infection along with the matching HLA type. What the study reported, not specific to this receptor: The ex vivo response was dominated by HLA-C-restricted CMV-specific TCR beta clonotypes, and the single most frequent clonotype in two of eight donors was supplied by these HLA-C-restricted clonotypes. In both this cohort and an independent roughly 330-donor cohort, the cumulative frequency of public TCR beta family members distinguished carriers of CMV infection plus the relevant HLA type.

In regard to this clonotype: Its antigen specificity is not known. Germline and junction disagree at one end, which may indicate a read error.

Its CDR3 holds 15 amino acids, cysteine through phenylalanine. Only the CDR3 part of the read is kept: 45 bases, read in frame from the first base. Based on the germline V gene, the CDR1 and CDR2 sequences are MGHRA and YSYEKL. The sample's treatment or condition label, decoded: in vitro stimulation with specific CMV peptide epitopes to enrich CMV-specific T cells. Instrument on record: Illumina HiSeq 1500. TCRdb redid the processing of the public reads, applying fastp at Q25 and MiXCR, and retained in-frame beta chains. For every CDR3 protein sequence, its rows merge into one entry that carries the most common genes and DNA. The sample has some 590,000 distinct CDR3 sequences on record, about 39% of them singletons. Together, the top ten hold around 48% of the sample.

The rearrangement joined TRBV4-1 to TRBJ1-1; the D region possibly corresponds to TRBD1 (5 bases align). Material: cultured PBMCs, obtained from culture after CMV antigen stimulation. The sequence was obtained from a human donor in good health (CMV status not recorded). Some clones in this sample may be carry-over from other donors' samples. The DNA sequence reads TGTGCCAGCAGCCACCACTCAGGACACTACACTGAAGCTTTCTTT. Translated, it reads CASSHHSGHYTEAFF.